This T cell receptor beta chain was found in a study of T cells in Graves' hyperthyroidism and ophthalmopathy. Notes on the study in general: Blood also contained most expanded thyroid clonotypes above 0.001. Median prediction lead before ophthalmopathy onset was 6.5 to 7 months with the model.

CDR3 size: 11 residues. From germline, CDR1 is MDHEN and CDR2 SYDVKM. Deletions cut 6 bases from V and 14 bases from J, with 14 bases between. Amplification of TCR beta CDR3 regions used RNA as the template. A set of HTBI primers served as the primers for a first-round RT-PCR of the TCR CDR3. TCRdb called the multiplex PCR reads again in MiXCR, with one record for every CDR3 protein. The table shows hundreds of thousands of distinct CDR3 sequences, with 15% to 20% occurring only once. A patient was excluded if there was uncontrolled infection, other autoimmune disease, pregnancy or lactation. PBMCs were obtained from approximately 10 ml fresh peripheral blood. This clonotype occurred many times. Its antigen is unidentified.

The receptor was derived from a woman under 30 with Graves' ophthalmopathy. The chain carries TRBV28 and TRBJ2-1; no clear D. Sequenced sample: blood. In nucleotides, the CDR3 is TGTGCCAGCAGCCGAGATAGGGTCAAGTTCTTC. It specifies CASSRDRVKFF.